The 32 T cell receptor beta chains in this list originate from one sample, sequenced in a study of blood T cell repertoires in COVID-19. Measured with immunoSEQ multiplex PCR; TCRdb has only the in-frame clones, and not every one. The sample records roughly 400,000 clones, around 90% being singletons. The sample comprised PBMCs or T cells enriched from blood (not recorded which). These TCRs come from a young man who had recovered from COVID-19.

The V call is TRBV23-1, the J call TRBJ1-6; possible D gene TRBD1, 5 bases. TRBV23-1 is an ORF, and what it does is uncertain. The CDR3 has 19 amino acids. With 3 bases removed from V and 13 bases from J, the gap between germline ends came to 31 bases. The CDR3 loop reads CASSQAGPQVPNTIHPLHF. The CDR3 DNA reads TGCGCCAGCAGTCAGGCAGGGCCTCAGGTGCCGAATACAATTCACCCCCTCCACTTT.

The rearrangement joins TRBV6-5 to TRBJ1-5, with D uncertain. The CDR3 runs to 14 residues. V dropped 6 bases and J dropped 4 bases, with 13 bases sitting between them. The germline V gene has CDR1 MNHEY and CDR2 SVGAGI. This CDR3 is CASRSSIENQPQHF. The CDR3, as DNA: TGTGCCAGCAGGTCCTCGATAGAGAATCAGCCCCAGCATTTT.

This sequence joins TRBV5-5 and TRBJ1-2; no firm D call. From germline, CDR1 is SGHKS and CDR2 YYEKEE (reference sequence). The CDR3 length is 14 residues. The ends were cut back, 0 bases at V and 0 bases at J, with 6 bases in the middle. The CDR3 loop reads CASSLDSTNYGYTF. CDR3 sequence (DNA): TGTGCCAGCAGCTTGGACAGTACTAACTATGGCTACACCTTC.

The chain links TRBV7-9 to TRBJ1-4; D remains unclear. The CDR3 loop spans 15 amino acids. Germline V gene data show CDR1 as SEHNR and CDR2 as FQNEAQ (reference sequence). Trimming left V 0 bases short and J 5 bases short, with 10 bases between. The CDR3, as DNA: TGTGCCAGCAGCTTAGCCGAGGAGGTGAATGAAAAACTGTTTTTT. Protein product: CASSLAEEVNEKLFF.

The CDR3 coding sequence is TGTGCCAGCAGCTTACCCAGGTTCCCAGATACGCAGTATTTT. Protein product: CASSLPRFPDTQYF. The chain recombines TRBV21-1 with TRBJ2-3; the table's D call, TRBD1, was not checked against the DNA. TRBV21-1 is described as a pseudogene. The CDR3 is 14 amino acids.

The rearrangement links TRBV7-9 to TRBJ2-7; TRBD2 agrees at 12 bases. Trimming removed 1 base from V and 5 bases from J; junction bases left unmatched: 15. Germline CDR1 reads SEHNR; CDR2 reads FQNEAQ (reference sequence). The CDR3 length is 19 residues. The CDR3: CASSLGRLAGARFGNEQYF. The CDR3 region has the DNA TGTGCCAGCAGCTTAGGGAGACTAGCGGGAGCAAGGTTTGGAAACGAGCAGTACTTC.

This clone appeared once. This CDR3 is also generated by other DNA sequences in the sample. The chain has TRBV6-5 and TRBJ1-5; 7 bases align to TRBD1. The CDR3 has 14 residues. CDR1 is MNHEY and CDR2 is SVGAGI in the germline V gene. The junction had 5 bases not matched to a gene; V was cut back by 6 bases and J by 3 bases. DNA of the CDR3: TGTGCCAGCAGCCGCGGGACAGACAATCAGCCCCAGCATTTT. This codes for CASSRGTDNQPQHF.

The V and J genes are TRBV24-1 and TRBJ2-7; D unclear. Germline V gene data show CDR1 as KGHDR and CDR2 as SFDVKD. V dropped 5 bases and J dropped 3 bases, with 10 bases sitting between them. This CDR3 comprises 13 residues. The CDR3 spells CATSGDLSYEQYF. The CDR3 DNA follows: TGTGCCACCAGTGGCGATCTAAGCTACGAGCAGTACTTC.

The V gene is TRBV7-3, the J gene TRBJ2-1; 9 bases line up with TRBD2. J was trimmed by 2 bases and V by 0 bases; bases with no gene match: 11. The V gene's germline CDR1 is SGHTA and CDR2 FQGTGA. The CDR3 has 19 residues. In DNA form, the CDR3 reads TGTGCCAGCAGCTTAACGGAGACTAGCGGTCCTATGGCCTACAATGAGCAGTTCTTC. As protein: CASSLTETSGPMAYNEQFF.

The chain recombines TRBV30 with TRBJ1-2; D may be TRBD1 (6 bases). The length of the CDR3 is 12 residues. Trimming took 2 bases from V and 8 from J, leaving 12 bases between them. The germline CDR1 and CDR2 sequences are GTSNPN and SVGIG (reference sequence). Here the CDR3 reads CAWSRQVGGYTF. The CDR3 coding sequence is TGTGCCTGGAGTAGACAGGTTGGCGGCTACACCTTC.

This clone appeared a single time. J is TRBJ2-1 and V is TRBV30, with no clear D. The CDR3 has 11 amino acids. Germline V lookup: CDR1 GTSNPN, CDR2 SVGIG (reference sequence). V was trimmed by 5 bases and J by 5 bases, leaving 7 bases between them. The CDR3 loop is CAWAQDNEQFF. CDR3 bases: TGTGCCTGGGCCCAGGACAATGAGCAGTTCTTC.

The genes are TRBV2 and TRBJ1-2, with 7 nucleotides matching TRBD1. The CDR3 length is 13 residues. J lost 2 bases, V lost 6 bases, and 3 bases had no gene match. Germline CDR1 SNHLY, CDR2 FYNNEI. CDR3 loop: CASSDRENYGYTF. CDR3 sequence (DNA): TGTGCCAGCAGCGACAGGGAAAACTATGGCTACACCTTC.

This sequence joins TRBV7-9 and TRBJ1-1; possibly TRBD1 for D (6 bases). Germline lookup yields CDR1 SEHNR and CDR2 FQNEAQ (reference sequence). V was cut by 8 bases and J by 0 bases, with 10 bases left in between. This CDR3 spans 13 amino acids. The CDR3 here is CASSEGVNTEAFF. The CDR3 DNA reads as TGTGCCAGCTCCGAGGGGGTGAACACTGAAGCTTTCTTT.

For the CDR3, the DNA is TGTGCCAGCAGTGGTCGGCAGGGGGGAATCCGCACTGAAGCTTTCTTT. Amino acid sequence: CASSGRQGGIRTEAFF. The chain has TRBV2 and TRBJ1-1; 7 bases are shared with TRBD1. CDR3 length: 16 amino acids. V trimming: 4 bases; J trimming: 4 bases; junction bases outside the gene matches: 12. Germline CDR1 and CDR2: SNHLY and FYNNEI.

The gene calls are TRBV4-1 and TRBJ2-7; possibly TRBD2 for D (5 bases). The CDR3 has 15 residues. Trimming shortened V by 1 base and J by 3 bases, and 13 bases separated the two germline ends. From germline, CDR1 is MGHRA and CDR2 YSYEKL. The CDR3 region is CASSQGATRHYEQYF. CDR3 DNA sequence: TGCGCCAGCAGCCAAGGCGCCACTAGACACTACGAGCAGTACTTC.

This chain joins TRBV4-1 and TRBJ1-4; the D is unclear. The V end lost 3 bases, the J end lost 6 bases, and 14 bases lay between the germline ends. Germline V gives CDR1 MGHRA, CDR2 YSYEKL. The CDR3 extends over 15 amino acids. The CDR3, as DNA: TGCGCCAGCAGCCAGTTGGAGTCCGGGGATGAAAAACTGTTTTTT. Its translation: CASSQLESGDEKLFF.

The CDR3 DNA is TGCGCCAGCAGCCAGGGGGGACAGGGGCTTCTAGCCAAAAACATTCAGTACTTC. Translation: CASSQGGQGLLAKNIQYF. The rearrangement uses TRBV4-1 and TRBJ2-4, with TRBD1 matching over 10 bases. This CDR3 is built from 18 residues. J lost 0 bases, V lost 3 bases, and 8 bases had no gene match. The V gene's germline CDR1 is MGHRA and CDR2 YSYEKL.

The gene calls are TRBV6-5 and TRBJ2-1, with 11 bases lining up with TRBD2. CDR1 and CDR2 (germline): MNHEY, SVGAGI. This CDR3 comprises 16 residues. After removal of 4 bases from V and 10 bases from J, the junction contained 12 bases not matched to a gene. The CDR3 nucleotides are TGTGCCAGCAGTTCCCGTAGCGGGGGGGCCAAAAAGGAGCAGTTCTTC. It translates to CASSSRSGGAKKEQFF.

J is TRBJ1-5 and V is TRBV14; the D is unclear. V was trimmed by 4 bases and J by 7 bases, leaving 11 bases between them. CDR1 and CDR2 (germline): SGHDN, FVKESK. The CDR3 length is 13 residues. The chain's CDR3 is CASSPTRGQPQHF. The CDR3 DNA follows: TGTGCCAGCAGCCCTACTCGAGGACAGCCCCAGCATTTT.

V is TRBV18 and J is TRBJ2-5; the match to TRBD1 covers 7 bases. Germline CDR1 and CDR2: KGHSH and LQKENI. V shed 1 base and J 5 bases; nucleotides not matched to a gene: 4. The CDR3 sequence is 14 residues long. The CDR3 coding sequence is TGTGCCAGCTCACCACAGGGGGCTGGGGAGACCCAGTACTTC. This gives the protein CASSPQGAGETQYF.

This clone turned up a few times. The chain joins TRBV9 to TRBJ1-2; tentatively, D is TRBD1 (6 bases). There are 14 residues in the CDR3. V was clipped by 0 bases and J by 4 bases, with 10 bases between them. Germline V gene data show CDR1 as SGDLS and CDR2 as YYNGEE. CDR3 sequence: CASSVATGPYGYTF. The CDR3 DNA reads as TGTGCCAGCAGCGTAGCTACAGGGCCCTATGGCTACACCTTC.

The gene calls are TRBV19 and TRBJ1-5, with 11 bases lining up with TRBD1. V lost 5 bases, J lost 5 bases, and 5 bases stayed unmatched. The CDR3 spans 15 residues. Germline CDR1 and CDR2: LNHDA and SQIVND (reference sequence). The CDR3 spells CASSVDRGPDQPQHF. CDR3 bases: TGTGCCAGTAGTGTGGACAGGGGGCCTGATCAGCCCCAGCATTTT.

CDR3 loop: CSASLSGQPQHF. Here the CDR3 DNA reads TGCAGTGCTAGTCTCTCGGGTCAGCCCCAGCATTTT. This sequence joins TRBV20-1 and TRBJ1-5; D not certain. Germline CDR1 reads DFQATT; CDR2 reads SNEGSKA (reference sequence). This CDR3 has 12 residues. The V end was cut by 3 bases, the J end by 6 bases, with 9 bases between.

This chain joins TRBV19 and TRBJ1-4, with TRBD1 as a possible D gene (6 bases). V shed 4 bases and J shed 8 bases, with 11 bases lying between them. CDR3 size: 13 residues. The germline CDR1 and CDR2 sequences are LNHDA and SQIVND (reference sequence). CDR3 nucleotides: TGTGCCAGTAGTACGGAACAGGGCGAAAAACTGTTTTTT. Protein: CASSTEQGEKLFF.

This clone was seen once. V and J are TRBV19 and TRBJ2-1; 9 nucleotides agree with TRBD2. Germline V gene lookup returns CDR1 LNHDA and CDR2 SQIVND (reference sequence). V lost 4 bases, J lost 8 bases, and 12 bases stayed unmatched. The CDR3 has 16 residues. The CDR3 nucleotides read TGTGCCAGTAGTAACCCCAGAGGTAGCGGGAGCGATGAGCAGTTCTTC. This sequence encodes CASSNPRGSGSDEQFF.

This chain joins TRBV5-4 and TRBJ1-5, with D possibly being TRBD1 (6 bases). With 4 bases removed from V and 5 bases from J, the gap between germline ends came to 16 bases. CDR1 is SGHNT and CDR2 is YYREEE in the germline V gene (reference sequence). This CDR3 spans 15 amino acids. CDR3 protein: CASSRGNRVDQPQHF. DNA for the CDR3: TGTGCCAGCAGCAGGGGCAACAGGGTTGATCAGCCCCAGCATTTT.

This clone was counted a few times. The chain couples TRBV27 to TRBJ2-3, with TRBD1 matching 7 bases. J lost 6 bases, V lost 5 bases, and 8 bases had no gene match. The CDR3 has 14 residues. CDR1 and CDR2 (germline): MNHEY, SMNVEV (reference sequence). CDR3 loop: CASSVRGRFDTQYF. The CDR3 region has the DNA TGTGCCAGCAGTGTAAGGGGGCGCTTTGATACGCAGTATTTT.

Worth noting for this clone: In the same sample, other DNA sequences code for this CDR3. V and J are TRBV20-1 and TRBJ2-7; unclear D gene. CDR1 DFQATT and CDR2 SNEGSKA come from the germline V gene (reference sequence). The length of the CDR3 is 10 residues. The ends were cut back, 5 bases at V and 7 bases at J, with 9 bases in the middle. DNA of the CDR3: TGCAGTGCTGCTTTCGGGGAGCAGTACTTC. Translation gives CSAAFGEQYF.

The chain recombines TRBV2 with TRBJ1-4; 8 bases fit TRBD1. The CDR3 spans 15 residues. Germline loops: CDR1 SNHLY, CDR2 FYNNEI. Trimming at V came to 4 bases and at J to 8 bases, leaving 9 bases not matched to a gene. CDR3 residues: CASSAPGGSKEKLFF. The CDR3 coding sequence is TGTGCCAGCAGTGCCCCAGGGGGCTCAAAGGAAAAACTGTTTTTT.

This clone appeared once. The chain's CDR3 is CASSPRGGAGGVNTEAFF. In DNA, the CDR3 is TGTGCCAGCAGCCCGAGGGGGGGGGCAGGTGGTGTGAACACTGAAGCTTTCTTT. The chain uses TRBV9 and TRBJ1-1; tentative D call: TRBD1 (6 bases). From germline, CDR1 is SGDLS and CDR2 YYNGEE. The CDR3 extends over 18 amino acids. Between the trimmed V and J ends, which lost 4 bases and 0 bases, there was a span of 22 bases.

The rearrangement joins TRBV18 to TRBJ2-1, with D hard to call. V was clipped by 6 bases and J by 8 bases, with 11 bases between them. CDR1 is KGHSH and CDR2 is LQKENI in the germline V gene. The CDR3 spans 12 residues. CDR3 sequence (DNA): TGTGCCAGCTCCCTTCAAACGGATGAGCAGTTCTTC. This encodes CASSLQTDEQFF.

The V gene is TRBV27, the J gene TRBJ2-7, with D perhaps TRBD2 (7 bases). The CDR3 contains 12 residues. V gave up 5 bases and J gave up 4 bases, with 9 bases separating them. Germline-derived CDR1 and CDR2 are MNHEY and SMNVEV (reference sequence). For the CDR3, the DNA is TGTGCCAGCAGTAGGGGGGGGTACGAGCAGTACTTC. Its translation: CASSRGGYEQYF.